A single sample gave rise to the 13 T cell receptor beta chains below, sequenced in a study of patients and donors after allogeneic stem cell transplantation. From the RT-PCR reads, TCRdb called clonotypes with MiXCR, one entry per CDR3 protein. The sample carries 150,000 to 200,000 distinct CDR3 sequences, 30% recorded once. Sequences were obtained from blood, either unsorted or a sorted T cell fraction (not recorded which). The receptor source for this set is a human donor who was either an allogeneic HSCT recipient or a stem cell or donor lymphocyte infusion donor (not recorded which). It is not recorded whose cells these are; they may come from a transplant donor.

The V call is TRBV4-2, the J call TRBJ2-2; D is perhaps TRBD1 or TRBD2 (6 bases each). The ends were cut back, 1 base at V and 4 bases at J, with 13 bases in the middle. The CDR3 has 16 residues. Germline CDR1 LGHNA, CDR2 YNFKEQ. CDR3 residues: CASSQGGASITGELFF. The CDR3 DNA reads as TGTGCCAGCAGCCAAGGGGGGGCTAGCATCACCGGGGAGCTGTTTTTT.

The chain couples TRBV4-1 to TRBJ1-1, with D perhaps matching TRBD1 (5 bases). The germline V gene has CDR1 MGHRA and CDR2 YSYEKL. The CDR3 length is 17 residues. Trimming shortened V by 0 bases and J by 3 bases, and 17 bases separated the two germline ends. The CDR3 coding sequence is TGCGCCAGCAGCCAAGAGCTGCGGACACCCGGGCACACTGAAGCTTTCTTT. It yields the protein CASSQELRTPGHTEAFF.

This clonotype was detected a few times. This chain connects TRBV7-2 to TRBJ2-2; 9 positions match TRBD2. After removal of 5 bases from V and 6 bases from J, the junction contained 10 bases not matched to a gene. The CDR3 consists of 16 residues. CDR1 is SGHTA, CDR2 FQGNSA, per germline. CDR3: CASSPQRGRVPGELFF. Here the CDR3 DNA reads TGTGCCAGCAGCCCCCAGCGCGGGAGGGTTCCCGGGGAGCTGTTTTTT.

The chain links TRBV10-3 to TRBJ2-1; TRBD1 agrees at 7 bases. Trimming removed 11 bases from V and 3 bases from J; junction bases left unmatched: 4. CDR3 length: 12 amino acids. From germline, CDR1 is ENHRY and CDR2 SYGVKD. Here the CDR3 reads CAARDSYNEQFF. The CDR3 DNA reads as TGTGCCGCCCGGGACAGCTACAATGAGCAGTTCTTC.

This clonotype was picked up a small number of times. The chain uses TRBV20-1 and TRBJ1-2; D perhaps matches TRBD1 (6 bases). The CDR3 is made up of 12 amino acids. The germline CDR1 and CDR2 sequences are DFQATT and SNEGSKA (reference sequence). V lost 7 bases and J lost 2, with 11 bases in between. The CDR3 loop is CSGSTGNYGYTF. The CDR3 DNA reads as TGCAGTGGCTCAACAGGGAACTATGGCTACACCTTC.

Only a few counts were recorded for this clonotype. The chain combines TRBV6-2 or TRBV6-3 with TRBJ2-7; 15 nucleotides align to TRBD2. The length of the CDR3 is 15 residues. Trimming took 6 bases from V and 12 from J; bases not matched to a gene: 12. Per the germline V gene, CDR1 is MNHEY and CDR2 is SVGEGT. CDR3 region: CASRMTGTSGRWAYF. CDR3 bases: TGTGCCAGCAGGATGACCGGGACTAGCGGGAGGTGGGCGTACTTC.

The CDR3 region has the DNA TGCGCCAGCAGCTTATGGACAGGGGGCGGCTCTGGAAACACCATATATTTT. This gives the protein CASSLWTGGGSGNTIYF. The rearrangement joins TRBV5-1 to TRBJ1-3; 11 bases map to TRBD1. J was trimmed by 0 bases and V by 2 bases; bases with no gene match: 4. The germline gives CDR1 SGHRS, CDR2 YFSETQ. This CDR3 region has 17 residues.

The sample holds one count of this clonotype. V and J are TRBV21-1 and TRBJ2-7. TRBV21-1 is reported as a pseudogene. The CDR3 is made up of 13 amino acids. The CDR3 coding sequence is TGTGCCAGCAGCCTCGGCGGCATCTACGAGCAGTACTTC. This gives the protein CASSLGGIYEQYF.

The chain links TRBV30 to TRBJ1-2; 7 bases match TRBD1. With 5 bases clipped from V and 3 bases from J, the junction kept 3 bases outside the gene matches. CDR1 is GTSNPN, CDR2 SVGIG, per germline (reference sequence). This CDR3 has 12 residues. The CDR3 reads CAWEQGDYGYTF. The DNA for the CDR3 is TGTGCCTGGGAGCAGGGGGACTATGGCTACACCTTC.

The genes are TRBV10-3 and TRBJ2-7, with 9 bases lining up with TRBD2. This CDR3 contains 13 residues. Germline loops: CDR1 ENHRY, CDR2 SYGVKD. V gave up 10 bases and J gave up 4 bases; unmatched junction bases: 8. CDR3 sequence (DNA): TGTGCCACAGGGGGTAGCGGGAGTTACGAGCAGTACTTC. It yields the protein CATGGSGSYEQYF.

This clonotype was counted a few times. This chain connects TRBV12-3 or TRBV12-4 to TRBJ2-7; 11 bases align to TRBD1. The CDR3 loop spans 14 amino acids. After removal of 5 bases from V and 3 bases from J, the junction contained 3 bases not matched to a gene. CDR3 residues: CASSRDRGYYEQYF. The CDR3 DNA reads as TGTGCCAGCAGTCGGGACAGGGGGTACTACGAGCAGTACTTC.

This chain's CDR3 is CASSSTTKTDGYTF. CDR3 sequence (DNA): TGTGCCAGCAGTTCCACTACGAAGACGGATGGCTACACCTTC. The genes are TRBV28 and TRBJ1-2; D unclear. CDR3 length equals 14 residues. Trimming removed 4 bases at V and 6 bases at J, with 15 bases between. Germline CDR1 MDHEN, CDR2 SYDVKM.

This clonotype was found a few times. V and J are TRBV29-1 and TRBJ2-1; TRBD2 aligns across 7 bases. The ends lost 4 bases at V and 6 bases at J; junction bases unmatched: 9. This CDR3 region has 14 residues. The V gene's germline CDR1 is SQVTM and CDR2 ANQGSEA. CDR3 region: CSVVSTSVLNEQFF. DNA of the CDR3: TGCAGCGTTGTGTCCACTAGCGTACTCAATGAGCAGTTCTTC.